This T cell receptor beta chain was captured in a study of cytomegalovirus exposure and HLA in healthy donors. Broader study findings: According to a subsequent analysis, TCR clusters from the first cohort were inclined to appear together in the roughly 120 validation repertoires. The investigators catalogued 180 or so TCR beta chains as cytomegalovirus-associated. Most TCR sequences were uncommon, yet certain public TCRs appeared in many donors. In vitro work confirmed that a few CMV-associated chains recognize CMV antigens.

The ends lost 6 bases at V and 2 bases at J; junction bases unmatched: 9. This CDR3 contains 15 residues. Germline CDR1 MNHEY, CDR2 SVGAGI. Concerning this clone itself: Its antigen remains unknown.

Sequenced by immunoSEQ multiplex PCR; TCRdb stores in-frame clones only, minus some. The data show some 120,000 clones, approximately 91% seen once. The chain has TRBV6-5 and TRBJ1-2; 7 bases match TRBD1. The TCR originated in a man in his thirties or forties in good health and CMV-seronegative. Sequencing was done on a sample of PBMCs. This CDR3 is CASRPRQGINYGYTF. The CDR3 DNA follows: TGTGCCAGCAGACCTCGACAGGGAATCAACTATGGCTACACCTTC.